What follows are 24 T cell receptor beta chains derived from one specimen sequenced in a study of T cell changes during pregnancy in multiple sclerosis. Assay: immunoSEQ multiplex PCR; the TCRdb copy retains only in-frame clones and omits some. The sample yields 30,000 or so clones, more than 70% seen once. This specimen consisted of CD8+ T cells from peripheral blood mononuclear cells, obtained in the first trimester of pregnancy. Source of these receptors: a female donor with multiple sclerosis, enrolled in a pregnancy study.

The chain couples TRBV5-1 to TRBJ1-2, with 7 positions matching TRBD1. J lost 2 bases, V lost 3 bases, and 7 bases had no gene match. From germline, CDR1 is SGHRS and CDR2 YFSETQ. There are 15 residues in the CDR3. CDR3 nucleotide sequence: TGCGCCAGCAGCTCGACAGGGATTGGAAACTATGGCTACACCTTC. This encodes CASSSTGIGNYGYTF.

This sequence joins TRBV18 and TRBJ1-2; a weak D match, TRBD1 (5 bases). V lost 3 bases and J lost 0, with 11 bases in between. CDR1 and CDR2 (germline): KGHSH, LQKENI. This CDR3 region has 15 residues. The CDR3 DNA follows: TGTGCCAGCTCACCTTGGGGCAGGCCTAACTATGGCTACACCTTC. Its protein is CASSPWGRPNYGYTF.

The rearrangement uses TRBV13 and TRBJ2-1, with TRBD1 identical over 8 bases. After removal of 5 bases from V and 8 bases from J, the junction contained 5 bases not matched to a gene. The CDR3 consists of 13 residues. Looked up from germline, CDR1 is PRHDT and CDR2 is FYEKMQ (reference sequence). The CDR3 loop reads CASSKGQGYEQFF. The CDR3 nucleotides read TGTGCCAGCAGCAAAGGACAGGGCTATGAGCAGTTCTTC. Full variable domain (remainder filled in from reference TRBV13 and TRBJ2-1): AAGVIQSPRHLIKEKRETATLKCYPIPRHDTVYWYQQGPGQDPQFLISFYEKMQSDKGSIPDRFSAQQFSDYHSELNMSSLELGDSALYFCASSKGQGYEQFFGPGTRLTVL.

The chain recombines TRBV7-9 with TRBJ1-4; D might be TRBD1 (5 bases). CDR3 length: 17 amino acids. Germline CDR1 is SEHNR and CDR2 is FQNEAQ (reference sequence). Trimming pared 5 bases from V and 0 bases from J, leaving 16 bases between. In nucleotides, the CDR3 is TGTGCCAGCAGCCCCCCCGACAGAGATGCAACTAATGAAAAACTGTTTTTT. Translated, it gives CASSPPDRDATNEKLFF.

J is TRBJ2-1 and V is TRBV7-2; 7 bases are a match to TRBD2. The CDR3 loop spans 13 amino acids. V dropped 1 base and J dropped 10; count of bases not matched to a gene: 4. Germline V lookup: CDR1 SGHTA, CDR2 FQGNSA. The CDR3 protein is CASSLGLAGEQFF. DNA for the CDR3: TGTGCCAGCAGCTTAGGACTAGCAGGCGAGCAGTTCTTC.

V gene TRBV6-5 combines with J gene TRBJ1-2, with unresolved D. The V gene's germline CDR1 is MNHEY and CDR2 SVGAGI. CDR3 length: 15 amino acids. V dropped 2 bases and J dropped 0 bases, with 10 bases sitting between them. CDR3 DNA: TGTGCCAGCAGTTACGGAGTTTCCTCTAACTATGGCTACACCTTC. The encoded protein is CASSYGVSSNYGYTF.

CDR3 DNA sequence: TGTGCCAGCAGCTCCGTCCTTGACAGTTTCTACGAGCAGTACTTC. Amino acids: CASSSVLDSFYEQYF. This chain joins TRBV28 and TRBJ2-5, with D perhaps matching TRBD1 (5 bases). The J call is doubtful: the DNA matches TRBJ2-7 better. From germline, CDR1 is MDHEN and CDR2 SYDVKM. This CDR3 is 15 amino acids long.

The rearrangement joins TRBV28 to TRBJ2-3; 9 bases are a match to TRBD1. Unmatched junction bases numbered 9, after V lost 7 bases and J lost 1 base. CDR1 and CDR2 (germline): MDHEN, SYDVKM. The CDR3 contains 16 residues. CDR3 residues: CASNTLQGARTDTQYF. The CDR3 DNA sequence: TGTGCCAGCAATACCCTACAGGGGGCGCGCACAGATACGCAGTATTTT.

The chain joins TRBV7-9 to TRBJ1-5, with D tentatively TRBD1 (5 bases). The length of the CDR3 is 13 residues. CDR1 is SEHNR and CDR2 is FQNEAQ in the germline V gene (reference sequence). V was cut by 1 base and J by 8 bases, with 9 bases left in between. The CDR3 DNA follows: TGTGCCAGCAGCTTAGTTCCGGGGGAGCCCCAGCATTTT. Its translation is CASSLVPGEPQHF.

V is TRBV10-1 and J is TRBJ2-1; a weak D match, TRBD1 (9 bases). Germline V gene sequence: CDR1 WNHNN, CDR2 SYGVQD (reference sequence). The CDR3 totals 17 residues. Trimming took off 2 bases at V and 8 bases at J, with 22 bases between the two ends. CDR3 nucleotides: TGCGCCAGCAGTGAGGAAAACTTAGCGGGACAGGGCGATGAGCAGTTCTTC. It yields the protein CASSEENLAGQGDEQFF.

The rearrangement uses TRBV7-9 and TRBJ2-7; 15 nucleotides agree with TRBD2. The CDR3 sequence is 18 residues long. Germline trimming cut 6 bases from V and 5 bases from J; bases unmatched to any gene: 14. Germline-derived CDR1 and CDR2 are SEHNR and FQNEAQ (reference sequence). CDR3 region: CASSFSLGTSGRTNEQYF. CDR3 sequence (DNA): TGTGCCAGCAGTTTTTCCCTAGGGACTAGCGGGAGGACCAACGAGCAGTACTTC.

The gene calls are TRBV18 and TRBJ2-7, with D possibly being TRBD1 (5 bases). V lost 1 base and J 2 bases, leaving 12 bases between the germline ends. This CDR3 has 15 amino acids. Looked up from germline, CDR1 is KGHSH and CDR2 is LQKENI. CDR3 protein: CASSPRSGSPYEQYF. The CDR3, as DNA: TGTGCCAGCTCACCACGGTCAGGGTCCCCCTACGAGCAGTACTTC.

This clone was observed a few times. This sequence joins TRBV6-4 and TRBJ2-2, with D unresolved. From germline, CDR1 is MRHNA and CDR2 SNTAGT. The length of the CDR3 is 15 residues. The V end lost 0 bases, the J end lost 6 bases, and 11 bases lay between the germline ends. In DNA, the CDR3 is TGTGCCAGCAGTGACTCTCAGGAAGGCTCCGGGGAGCTGTTTTTT. Translation gives CASSDSQEGSGELFF.

The chain has TRBV28 and TRBJ1-1; tentatively, D is TRBD1 (5 bases). Germline-derived CDR1 and CDR2 are MDHEN and SYDVKM. V was clipped by 3 bases and J by 5 bases, with 19 bases between them. The CDR3 is 16 amino acids. The CDR3 loop is CASSFLSGGSETEAFF. Written as DNA, the CDR3 is TGTGCCAGCAGTTTTCTGTCCGGGGGTAGTGAAACTGAAGCTTTCTTT.

The chain is built from TRBV9 and TRBJ2-3; the match to TRBD1 covers 10 bases. V lost 2 bases, J lost 5 bases, and 2 bases stayed unmatched. Looked up from germline, CDR1 is SGDLS and CDR2 is YYNGEE. The CDR3 consists of 14 residues. CDR3 nucleotide sequence: TGTGCCAGCAGCGTGGGACAGGGGCAAGATACGCAGTATTTT. Its translation: CASSVGQGQDTQYF. The whole variable domain, filled in from reference TRBV9 and TRBJ2-3, reads DSGVTQTPKHLITATGQRVTLRCSPRSGDLSVYWYQQSLDQGLQFLIQYYNGEERAKGNILERFSAQQFPDLHSELNLSSLELGDSALYFCASSVGQGQDTQYFGPGTRLTVL.

The chain uses TRBV27 and TRBJ2-7; 10 positions match TRBD1. The CDR3 extends over 14 amino acids. Germline V CDR1 and CDR2: MNHEY, SMNVEV (reference sequence). V dropped 7 bases and J dropped 5; count of bases not matched to a gene: 8. CDR3 protein: CASNNRGQGNEQYF. DNA for the CDR3: TGTGCCAGCAACAACAGGGGACAGGGGAACGAGCAGTACTTC.

The V gene is TRBV28, the J gene TRBJ1-4; 8 bases fit TRBD1. After removal of 6 bases from V and 6 bases from J, the junction contained 15 bases not matched to a gene. This CDR3 has 17 residues. CDR1 is MDHEN, CDR2 SYDVKM, per germline. For the CDR3, the DNA is TGTGCCAGCAGCCCCGGACAGGGCGGGGTGGAGGATGAAAAACTGTTTTTT. Encoded protein: CASSPGQGGVEDEKLFF.

The chain joins TRBV10-2 to TRBJ2-1; 12 bases are a match to TRBD2. The CDR3 spans 22 residues. CDR1 and CDR2 (germline): WSHSY, SAAADI. Trimming at V came to 3 bases and at J to 0 bases, leaving 18 bases not matched to a gene. CDR3 residues: CASSEIRWGLAGKWDSYNEQFF. In DNA, the CDR3 is TGCGCCAGCAGTGAAATCCGCTGGGGACTAGCGGGCAAGTGGGACTCCTACAATGAGCAGTTCTTC.

The rearrangement uses TRBV13 and TRBJ2-7; 11 nucleotides align to TRBD1. This CDR3 contains 15 residues. Germline assignment: CDR1 PRHDT and CDR2 FYEKMQ (reference sequence). Trimming cost V 7 bases and J 2 bases; bases outside gene matches: 7. The CDR3 sequence: CASKYRDRGTYEQYF. Here the CDR3 DNA reads TGTGCCAGCAAATACCGGGACAGGGGGACCTACGAGCAGTACTTC.

This clone was detected once. The chain carries TRBV5-5 and TRBJ2-7, with 7 bases aligning to TRBD2. Germline values: CDR1 SGHKS, CDR2 YYEKEE (reference sequence). V lost 0 bases and J lost 4; bases outside the gene matches: 13. CDR3 size: 17 residues. The CDR3 nucleotides are TGTGCCAGCAGCTTGGGTAGTCGGCGGGAGCGGTGGTACGAGCAGTACTTC. Encoded protein: CASSLGSRRERWYEQYF.

V gene TRBV9 combines with J gene TRBJ2-3; 10 bases map to TRBD2. This CDR3 contains 15 residues. Germline V gene sequence: CDR1 SGDLS, CDR2 YYNGEE. V lost 2 bases and J lost 4; bases outside the gene matches: 4. CDR3 sequence (DNA): TGTGCCAGCAGCGTGGCTAGCGGGAGTTCAGATACGCAGTATTTT. It translates to CASSVASGSSDTQYF.

This clone was recorded once. The V and J genes are TRBV25-1 and TRBJ2-5; D uncertain. Germline loops: CDR1 MGHDK, CDR2 SYGVNS. V gave up 4 bases and J gave up 4 bases, with 4 bases separating them. The CDR3 is made up of 11 amino acids. The CDR3 coding sequence is TGTGCCAGCAGTGGAGGAGAGACCCAGTACTTC. It specifies CASSGGETQYF.

The chain couples TRBV28 to TRBJ2-1; 14 bases fit TRBD2. The CDR3 has 17 residues. CDR1 MDHEN and CDR2 SYDVKM come from the germline V gene. After removal of 6 bases from V and 0 bases from J, the junction contained 4 bases not matched to a gene. CDR3 amino acids: CASRIGLAGGSYNEQFF. The DNA of the CDR3 is TGTGCCAGCAGAATTGGACTAGCGGGAGGCTCCTACAATGAGCAGTTCTTC.

CDR3 DNA sequence: TGTGCCAGCAGCCCTAGCGGGGTTTCCTCTGGGGCCAACGTCCTGACTTTC. This encodes CASSPSGVSSGANVLTF. The V gene is TRBV7-6, the J gene TRBJ2-6, with 9 bases lining up with TRBD2. Per germline, CDR1 SGHVS and CDR2 FNYEAQ. This CDR3 has 17 residues. V lost 5 bases to trimming and J lost 0 bases; unmatched junction nucleotides: 5.